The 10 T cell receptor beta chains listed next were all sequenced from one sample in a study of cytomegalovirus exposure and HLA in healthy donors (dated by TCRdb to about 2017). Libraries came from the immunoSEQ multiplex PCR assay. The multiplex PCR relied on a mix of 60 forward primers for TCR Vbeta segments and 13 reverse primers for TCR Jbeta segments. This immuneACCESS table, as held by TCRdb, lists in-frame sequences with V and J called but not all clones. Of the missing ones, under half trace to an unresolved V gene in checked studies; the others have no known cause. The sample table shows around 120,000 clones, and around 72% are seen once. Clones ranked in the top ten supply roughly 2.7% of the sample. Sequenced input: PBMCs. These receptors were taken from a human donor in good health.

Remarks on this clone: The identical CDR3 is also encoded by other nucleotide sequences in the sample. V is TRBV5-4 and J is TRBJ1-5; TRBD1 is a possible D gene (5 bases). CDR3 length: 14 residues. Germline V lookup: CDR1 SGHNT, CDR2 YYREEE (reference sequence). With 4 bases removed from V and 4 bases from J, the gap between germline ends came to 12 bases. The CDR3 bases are TGTGCCAGCAGCGCCGGGGGAGGTAATCAGCCCCAGCATTTT. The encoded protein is CASSAGGGNQPQHF.

The CDR3 protein is CASSKEIHSGNTIYF. For the CDR3, the DNA is TGTGCCAGCAGCAAAGAGATACATTCTGGAAACACCATATATTTT. V and J are TRBV21-1 and TRBJ1-3; the table's D gene call, TRBD1, was not cross checked with the DNA. TRBV21-1 is a pseudogene segment. The CDR3 extends over 15 amino acids.

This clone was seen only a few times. The CDR3 DNA sequence: TGTGCCAGCAGTTCCCGGACTAGGGAGAACACAGATACGCAGTATTTT. Amino acids: CASSSRTRENTDTQYF. The rearrangement joins TRBV28 to TRBJ2-3; TRBD2 matches 7 bases. Trimming took 4 bases from V and 2 from J; bases not matched to a gene: 9. This CDR3 region has 16 residues. Looked up from germline, CDR1 is MDHEN and CDR2 is SYDVKM.

Here the CDR3 DNA reads TGTGCCAGCTCAGAGCCGGGACAGGGGGCAAACACCGGGGAGCTGTTTTTT. Translated: CASSEPGQGANTGELFF. This sequence joins TRBV18 and TRBJ2-2; 12 bases are a match to TRBD1. The CDR3 has 17 residues. Germline assignment: CDR1 KGHSH and CDR2 LQKENI. The trim removed 5 bases at V and 2 bases at J, leaving 6 bases unmatched.

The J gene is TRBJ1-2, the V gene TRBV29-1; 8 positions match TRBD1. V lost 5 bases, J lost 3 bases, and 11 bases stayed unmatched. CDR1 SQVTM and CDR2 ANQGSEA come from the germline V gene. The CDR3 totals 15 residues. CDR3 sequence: CSVPYYRGKYYGYTF. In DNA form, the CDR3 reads TGCAGCGTTCCCTACTACAGGGGGAAATACTATGGCTACACCTTC.

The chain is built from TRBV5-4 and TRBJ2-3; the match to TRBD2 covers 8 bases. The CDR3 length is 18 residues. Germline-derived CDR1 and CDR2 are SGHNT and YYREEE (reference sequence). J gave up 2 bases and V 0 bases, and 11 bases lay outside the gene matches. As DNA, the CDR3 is TGTGCCAGCAGCTTGGGGAGCGGGGGTCCGATCAACACAGATACGCAGTATTTT. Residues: CASSLGSGGPINTDTQYF.

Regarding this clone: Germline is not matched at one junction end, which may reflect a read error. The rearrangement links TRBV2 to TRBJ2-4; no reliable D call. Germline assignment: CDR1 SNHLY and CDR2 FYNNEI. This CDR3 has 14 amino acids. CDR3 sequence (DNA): TGTGCCAGCAGTGATGTGGTTGTAAAAAACATTCAGTGCTTC. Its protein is CASSDVVVKNIQCF.

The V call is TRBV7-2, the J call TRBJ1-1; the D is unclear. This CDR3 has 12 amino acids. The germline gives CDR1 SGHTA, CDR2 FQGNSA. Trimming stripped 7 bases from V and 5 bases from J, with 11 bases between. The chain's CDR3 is CASNSYLTEAFF. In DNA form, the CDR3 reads TGTGCCAGCAACTCCTATCTGACTGAAGCTTTCTTT.

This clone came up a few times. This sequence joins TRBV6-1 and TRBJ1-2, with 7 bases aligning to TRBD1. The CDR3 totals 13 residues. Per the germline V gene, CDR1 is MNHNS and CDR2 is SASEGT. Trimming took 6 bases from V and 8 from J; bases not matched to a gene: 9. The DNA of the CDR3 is TGTGCCAGCAGGGAGGGGACAGAAGGAGGCTACACCTTC. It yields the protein CASREGTEGGYTF.

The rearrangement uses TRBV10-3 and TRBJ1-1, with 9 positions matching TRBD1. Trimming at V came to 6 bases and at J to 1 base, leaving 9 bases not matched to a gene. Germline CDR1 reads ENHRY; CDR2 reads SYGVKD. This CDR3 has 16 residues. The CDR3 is CAISESAGQGNTEAFF. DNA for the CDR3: TGTGCCATCAGCGAATCAGCGGGACAGGGGAACACTGAAGCTTTCTTT.